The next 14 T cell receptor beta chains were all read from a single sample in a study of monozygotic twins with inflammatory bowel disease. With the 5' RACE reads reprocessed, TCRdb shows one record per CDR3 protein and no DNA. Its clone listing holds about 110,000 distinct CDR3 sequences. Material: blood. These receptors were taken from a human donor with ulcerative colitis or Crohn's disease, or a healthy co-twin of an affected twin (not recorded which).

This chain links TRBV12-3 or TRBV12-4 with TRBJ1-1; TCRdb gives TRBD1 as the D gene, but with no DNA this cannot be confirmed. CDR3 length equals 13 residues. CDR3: CASSPQGYTEAFF.

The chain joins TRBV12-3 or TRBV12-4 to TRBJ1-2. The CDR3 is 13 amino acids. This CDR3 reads CASIAQGHLGYTF.

CDR3 sequence: CASSSTSGDTQYF. J is TRBJ2-3 and V is TRBV11-3; the TCRdb call, TRBD2, lacks DNA for checking. The CDR3 sequence is 13 residues long. CDR1 SGHNT and CDR2 YENEEA come from the germline V gene.

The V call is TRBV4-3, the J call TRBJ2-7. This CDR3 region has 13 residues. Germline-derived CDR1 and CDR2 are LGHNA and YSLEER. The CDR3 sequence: CASSQIGSYEQYF.

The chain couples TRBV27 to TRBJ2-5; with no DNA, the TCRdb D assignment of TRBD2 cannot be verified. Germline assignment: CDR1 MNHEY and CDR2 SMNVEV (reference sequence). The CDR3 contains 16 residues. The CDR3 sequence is CASSLSGRATQETQYF.

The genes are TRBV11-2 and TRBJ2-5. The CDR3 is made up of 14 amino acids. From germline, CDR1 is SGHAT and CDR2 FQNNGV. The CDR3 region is CASSPERLQETQYF.

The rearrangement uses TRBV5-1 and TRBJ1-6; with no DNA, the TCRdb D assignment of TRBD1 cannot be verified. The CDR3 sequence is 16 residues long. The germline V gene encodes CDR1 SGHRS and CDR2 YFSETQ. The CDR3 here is CASSLGRTAFNSPLHF.

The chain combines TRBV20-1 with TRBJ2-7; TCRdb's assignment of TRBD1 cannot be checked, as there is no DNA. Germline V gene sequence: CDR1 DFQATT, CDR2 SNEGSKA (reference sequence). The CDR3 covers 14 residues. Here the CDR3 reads CSAPGTLSYEEQYF.

The CDR3 sequence: CASSPRQGDYNEQFF. V usage is TRBV18 and J usage is TRBJ2-1; TCRdb returns TRBD1, unconfirmable since there is no DNA. The CDR3 totals 15 residues. Looked up from germline, CDR1 is KGHSH and CDR2 is LQKENI.

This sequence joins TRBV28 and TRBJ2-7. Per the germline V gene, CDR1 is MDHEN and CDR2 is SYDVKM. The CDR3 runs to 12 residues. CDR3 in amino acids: CASSLRVNEQYF. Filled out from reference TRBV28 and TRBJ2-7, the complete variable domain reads DVKVTQSSRYLVKRTGEKVFLECVQDMDHENMFWYRQDPGLGLRLIYFSYDVKMKEKGDIPEGYSVSREKKERFSLILESASTNQTSMYLCASSLRVNEQYFGPGTRLTVT.

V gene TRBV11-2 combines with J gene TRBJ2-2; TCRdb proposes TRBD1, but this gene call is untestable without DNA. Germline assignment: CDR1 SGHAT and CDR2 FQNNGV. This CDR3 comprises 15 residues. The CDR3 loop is CASSLTAGFTGELFF.

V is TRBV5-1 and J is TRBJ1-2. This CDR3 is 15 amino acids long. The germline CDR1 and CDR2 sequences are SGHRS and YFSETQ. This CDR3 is CASSLDPAGHYGYTF.

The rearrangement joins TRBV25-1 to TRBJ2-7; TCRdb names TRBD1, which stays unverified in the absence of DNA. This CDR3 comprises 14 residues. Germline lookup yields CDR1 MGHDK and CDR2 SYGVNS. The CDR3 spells CASSERDRGSEQYF.

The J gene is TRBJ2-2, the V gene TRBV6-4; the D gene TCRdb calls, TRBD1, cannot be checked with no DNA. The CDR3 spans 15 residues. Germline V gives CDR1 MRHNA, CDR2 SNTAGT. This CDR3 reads CASSPGGPSSGELFF.